This T cell receptor (beta chain) is drawn from a study of T cells in narcolepsy. About the research overall: Patients with NT1 or NT2 and healthy control donors were enrolled.

Generated by immunoSEQ multiplex PCR, the TCRdb table keeps only in-frame clones and is missing some. The data hold 26,000 or so clones, with around 78% observed a single time. V gave up 3 bases and J gave up 9 bases, with 13 bases separating them. The CDR3 is made up of 12 amino acids. Germline CDR1 and CDR2: GTSNPN and SVGIG (reference sequence). This clonotype was obtained from a human donor with narcolepsy. Sequencing was performed on CD45RA- memory CD4+ T cells from PBMCs. The chain couples TRBV30 to TRBJ2-3; tentatively, D is TRBD2 (6 bases). The CDR3 sequence is CAWSLSGETQYF. For the CDR3, the DNA is TGTGCCTGGAGCCTCTCGGGGGAGACGCAGTATTTT.